The entry below gives a single T cell receptor beta chain sequence along with its context. The CDR3 spans 13 residues. Trimming removed 2 bases from V and 2 bases from J, with 4 bases in between. CDR1 and CDR2 (germline): SNHLY, FYNNEI. Original data processing: The authors estimated nucleated cell counts from reference gene primer amplification. Sequencing used immunoSEQ multiplex PCR; TCRdb keeps in-frame clones, though not all of them. V, J and clone size were drawn from that table, and D and trimming were deduced from the DNA. The sample records about 250,000 clones, 88% being singletons. This sample was included in a study of blood T cell repertoires in COVID-19. Study information: Some COVID-19 samples were acute and others convalescent; all came from the United States, Italy and Spain. In each case, the material was cDNA or gDNA derived from T cells, B-cell-depleted T cells, or PBMCs.

This TCR derives from a woman in her thirties or forties who had recovered from COVID-19. Sequenced material: peripheral blood. The chain uses TRBV2 and TRBJ1-3; D is ambiguous. The CDR3 sequence: CASSEQAGNTIYF. DNA of the CDR3: TGTGCCAGCAGTGAACAGGCTGGAAACACCATATATTTT.